This TCR beta chain comes out of a study of blood T cell repertoires in COVID-19. The ends were cut back, 4 bases at V and 8 bases at J, with 18 bases in the middle. Germline V gives CDR1 SGHVS, CDR2 FQNEAQ. The CDR3 is made up of 16 amino acids. This clone has just a few counts. The data were produced by immunoSEQ multiplex PCR, yet TCRdb's version contains in-frame clones alone and is incomplete. Of about 100,000 clones in the sample, around four fifths were seen once. The sequence derives from a man between 65 and 85 years old with active or convalescent COVID-19. This sequence joins TRBV7-8 and TRBJ1-6; D is unclear. Material: peripheral blood. The CDR3 sequence: CASSSRASFRDSPLHF. Written as DNA, the CDR3 is TGTGCCAGCAGCTCGCGGGCCTCCTTCCGGGATTCACCCCTCCACTTT.